The 15 T cell receptor beta chains listed next were all sequenced from one sample in a study of CD8 T cells in ankylosing spondylitis. Broader study findings: The study identified a TCR beta motif of 7 or 8 highly homologous variants that appeared characteristic of ankylosing spondylitis blood.

The antigens for these receptors are not known. One entry per CDR3 protein, called by TCRdb with MiXCR from the 5' RACE reads. The sample lists 330,000 or so distinct CDR3 sequences, roughly 8% occurring once. Sequenced material: blood, either unsorted or a sorted T cell fraction (not recorded which). All receptors derive from a male donor with ankylosing spondylitis.

There are a few counts of this clonotype. The chain has TRBV6-5 and TRBJ2-5, with 7 bases fitting TRBD1. V gave up 3 bases and J gave up 1 base; unmatched junction bases: 14. Germline V gene lookup returns CDR1 MNHEY and CDR2 SVGAGI. The CDR3 totals 18 residues. CDR3 DNA: TGTGCCAGCAGTTATTCCCCCCCCCAGGGGGTATTCCAAGAGACCCAGTACTTC. It encodes CASSYSPPQGVFQETQYF.

This clonotype occurred many times. This chain joins TRBV7-2 and TRBJ2-5; TRBD2 matches at 10 bases. Unmatched junction bases numbered 8, after V lost 6 bases and J lost 4 bases. The CDR3 sequence is 15 residues long. From germline, CDR1 is SGHTA and CDR2 FQGNSA. This CDR3 reads CASSTPSGSGETQYF. For the CDR3, the DNA is TGTGCCAGCAGTACCCCTAGCGGGAGTGGAGAGACCCAGTACTTC.

This chain uses TRBV27 with TRBJ1-5, with TRBD1 matching over 9 bases. Trimming removed 3 bases from V and 6 bases from J; junction bases left unmatched: 6. This CDR3 has 15 amino acids. Germline lookup yields CDR1 MNHEY and CDR2 SMNVEV (reference sequence). CDR3 sequence: CASSFNRGRGQPQHF. The CDR3 DNA reads as TGTGCCAGCAGTTTTAACAGGGGGCGAGGTCAGCCCCAGCATTTT.

This clonotype was observed many times. The chain is built from TRBV29-1 and TRBJ1-4; D gene ambiguous. V lost 4 bases and J 5 bases, leaving 11 bases between the germline ends. The CDR3 has 13 residues. Germline V gene sequence: CDR1 SQVTM, CDR2 ANQGSEA. CDR3 loop: CSVGIWWNEKLFF. CDR3 nucleotides: TGCAGCGTTGGGATTTGGTGGAATGAAAAACTGTTTTTT.

In its sample, this clonotype was seen a few times. The J gene is TRBJ2-7, the V gene TRBV28; either TRBD1 or TRBD2 may supply D (6 bases each). The V end lost 2 bases, the J end lost 3 bases, and 11 bases lay between the germline ends. From germline, CDR1 is MDHEN and CDR2 SYDVKM. The CDR3 runs 14 residues. The CDR3 DNA reads TGTGCCAGCAGTTTAGCGGGACAATTCTACGAGCAGTACTTC. It encodes CASSLAGQFYEQYF.

This clonotype was seen repeatedly, ten times or more. The genes are TRBV20-1 and TRBJ2-1; D may be TRBD2 (5 bases). V dropped 5 bases and J dropped 0 bases, with 17 bases sitting between them. Looked up from germline, CDR1 is DFQATT and CDR2 is SNEGSKA (reference sequence). The CDR3 runs to 16 residues. The CDR3 DNA sequence: TGCAGTGCTGTACCGGAGGTGCCTGGCTCCTACAATGAGCAGTTCTTC. Translation gives CSAVPEVPGSYNEQFF.

This clonotype was counted a few times. The chain employs TRBV10-3 and TRBJ2-1; 13 nucleotides align to TRBD2. CDR1 ENHRY and CDR2 SYGVKD come from the germline V gene. With 2 bases clipped from V and 6 bases from J, the junction kept 4 bases outside the gene matches. This CDR3 comprises 16 residues. CDR3 protein: CAISEPGLAGTNEQFF. The CDR3 DNA reads TGTGCCATCAGTGAGCCGGGACTAGCGGGGACCAATGAGCAGTTCTTC.

This clonotype appeared a few times. The J gene is TRBJ2-2, the V gene TRBV7-3, with 9 positions matching TRBD1. Germline V gene lookup returns CDR1 SGHTA and CDR2 FQGTGA. V shed 1 base and J 3 bases; nucleotides not matched to a gene: 3. This CDR3 contains 16 residues. CDR3 sequence reads: CASSLNRGLDTGELFF. CDR3 DNA sequence: TGTGCCAGCAGCTTAAACAGGGGGCTTGACACCGGGGAGCTGTTTTTT.

In the case of this clonotype: A read error may explain this, as a much larger clone is one base away. CDR3 bases: TGCAGTGCTAGACGATTAGTTACCTACGAGCAGTACTTC. It codes for CSARRLVTYEQYF. The chain is built from TRBV20-1 and TRBJ2-7; no firm D call. The CDR3 covers 13 residues. V lost 2 bases and J 2 bases, leaving 10 bases between the germline ends. CDR1 is DFQATT, CDR2 SNEGSKA, per germline (reference sequence).

This clonotype was observed a handful of times. This chain links TRBV3-1 with TRBJ1-1, with D unclear. CDR3 length equals 13 residues. Germline assignment: CDR1 LGHDT and CDR2 YNNKEL (reference sequence). Trimming removed 0 bases at V and 0 bases at J, with 2 bases between. This CDR3 reads CASSQDLNTEAFF. DNA for the CDR3: TGTGCCAGCAGCCAAGATTTGAACACTGAAGCTTTCTTT. Full variable domain (remainder filled in from reference TRBV3-1 and TRBJ1-1): DTAVSQTPKYLVTQMGNDKSIKCEQNLGHDTMYWYKQDSKKFLKIMFSYNNKELIINETVPNRFSPKSPDKAHLNLHINSLELGDSAVYFCASSQDLNTEAFFGQGTRLTVV.

This clonotype appeared a few times. This sequence joins TRBV27 and TRBJ2-1; TRBD2 aligns across 11 bases. The germline CDR1 and CDR2 sequences are MNHEY and SMNVEV (reference sequence). The CDR3 spans 16 residues. J was trimmed by 2 bases and V by 3 bases; bases with no gene match: 3. The CDR3 protein is CASSFGLAGAYNEQFF. The DNA of the CDR3 is TGTGCCAGCAGTTTCGGACTAGCGGGCGCCTACAATGAGCAGTTCTTC.

This clonotype was seen ten or more times. This sequence joins TRBV7-9 and TRBJ2-3; D gene uncertain. Trimming took 1 base from V and 2 from J, leaving 10 bases between them. Germline V CDR1 and CDR2: SEHNR, FQNEAQ (reference sequence). CDR3 length: 15 amino acids. CDR3 in amino acids: CASSLVRLPTDTQYF. The CDR3 bases are TGTGCCAGCAGCTTAGTTCGCTTACCCACAGATACGCAGTATTTT.

Only a few counts were recorded for this clonotype. This chain links TRBV27 with TRBJ2-7; a weak D match, TRBD1 (6 bases). The CDR3 loop spans 14 amino acids. The V end was cut by 8 bases, the J end by 10 bases, with 24 bases between. Per the germline V gene, CDR1 is MNHEY and CDR2 is SMNVEV (reference sequence). CDR3 sequence: CASGDTNPMVKQYF. The CDR3 DNA reads as TGTGCCAGCGGGGACACGAACCCCATGGTAAAACAGTACTTC.

This clonotype was seen only a few times. The CDR3 region is CSGDRGLSEAFF. The CDR3 DNA sequence: TGCAGTGGGGACAGGGGATTGTCTGAAGCTTTCTTT. The chain employs TRBV20-1 and TRBJ1-1; 10 bases agree with TRBD1. CDR3 size: 12 residues. The germline V gene encodes CDR1 DFQATT and CDR2 SNEGSKA (reference sequence). Unmatched junction bases numbered 5, after V lost 7 bases and J lost 6 bases.

V and J are TRBV9 and TRBJ2-3; D ambiguous. The CDR3 extends over 15 amino acids. The V gene's germline CDR1 is SGDLS and CDR2 YYNGEE. V was pared by 4 bases and J by 7 bases, with 19 bases between. In DNA, the CDR3 is TGTGCCAGCAGCCCAGGTCTGGCAGGTTTCAATACGCAGTATTTT. Encoded protein: CASSPGLAGFNTQYF.